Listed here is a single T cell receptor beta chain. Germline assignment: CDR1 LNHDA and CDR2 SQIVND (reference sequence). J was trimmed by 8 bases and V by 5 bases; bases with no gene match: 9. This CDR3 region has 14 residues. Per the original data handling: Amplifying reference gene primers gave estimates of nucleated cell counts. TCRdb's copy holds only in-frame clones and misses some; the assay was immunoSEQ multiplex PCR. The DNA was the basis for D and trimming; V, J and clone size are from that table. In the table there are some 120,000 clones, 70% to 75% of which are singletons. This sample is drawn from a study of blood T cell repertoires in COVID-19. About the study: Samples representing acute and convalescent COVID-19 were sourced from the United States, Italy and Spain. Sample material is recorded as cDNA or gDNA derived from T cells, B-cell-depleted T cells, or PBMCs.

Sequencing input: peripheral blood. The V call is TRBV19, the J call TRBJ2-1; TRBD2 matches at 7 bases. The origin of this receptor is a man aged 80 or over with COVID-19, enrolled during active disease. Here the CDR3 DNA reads TGTGCCAGTAGTGGCCGGGACTACTTCGATGAGCAGTTCTTC. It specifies CASSGRDYFDEQFF.